These 19 T cell receptor beta chains were all obtained from the same sample, sequenced in a study of blood T cell repertoires in COVID-19. Sequencing was performed with immunoSEQ multiplex PCR; in TCRdb, only in-frame clones are kept and a portion is missing. Of around 270,000 clones listed, around 84% were seen once; the top ten hold around 4.2%. Sequencing was done on a sample of peripheral blood. Every receptor here comes from a man in his 60s with acute or convalescent COVID-19.

This clone was picked up one time. This chain joins TRBV4-3 and TRBJ2-7, with D perhaps TRBD1 (5 bases). Trimming cost V 2 bases and J 2 bases, with 13 bases left between them. The CDR3 covers 15 residues. Germline assignment: CDR1 LGHNA and CDR2 YSLEER. DNA of the CDR3: TGCGCCAGCAGCCAACTAGTTCCAGGGCCCTACGAGCAGTACTTC. Amino acids: CASSQLVPGPYEQYF.

This chain connects TRBV4-1 to TRBJ1-6; TRBD1 might be the D (5 bases). Trimming took off 1 base at V and 10 bases at J, with 17 bases between the two ends. The CDR3 loop spans 16 amino acids. Germline CDR1 reads MGHRA; CDR2 reads YSYEKL. The CDR3 sequence is CASSQGPGGSQSPLHF. CDR3 DNA sequence: TGCGCCAGCAGCCAAGGTCCCGGGGGTTCCCAGTCACCCCTCCACTTT.

The CDR3 sequence is CASSETGGGYGYTF. The CDR3 DNA follows: TGTGCCAGCTCAGAAACAGGGGGCGGCTATGGCTACACCTTC. The chain recombines TRBV18 with TRBJ1-2, with 9 bases aligning to TRBD1. The CDR3 is made up of 14 amino acids. The trim removed 5 bases at V and 4 bases at J, leaving 5 bases unmatched. Germline CDR1 and CDR2: KGHSH and LQKENI.

This clone was found a few times. This chain links TRBV11-3 with TRBJ2-1; weak D call: TRBD1 (6 bases). In germline, CDR1 is SGHNT, CDR2 YENEEA. Trimming removed 1 base from V and 7 bases from J, with 14 bases in between. The CDR3 is made up of 15 amino acids. CDR3 residues: CASSLAGTGLNEQFF. The DNA for the CDR3 is TGTGCCAGCAGCTTAGCCGGCACAGGGTTAAATGAGCAGTTCTTC.

This chain uses TRBV3-1 (or the pseudogene TRBV3-2) with TRBJ2-5, with TRBD1 identical over 7 bases. The junction had 7 bases not matched to a gene; V was cut back by 1 base and J by 5 bases. Germline CDR1 and CDR2: LGHDT and YNNKEL (reference sequence). The CDR3 has 15 amino acids. CDR3 coding DNA: TGTGCCAGCAGCCAAGCAGGGGGATTAGTGGAGACCCAGTACTTC. This gives the protein CASSQAGGLVETQYF.

The chain combines TRBV11-2 with TRBJ1-4; a weak D match, TRBD1 (6 bases). CDR3 length equals 17 residues. With 1 base removed from V and 2 bases from J, the gap between germline ends came to 14 bases. Germline V gene data show CDR1 as SGHAT and CDR2 as FQNNGV. The chain's CDR3 is CASSLGGRGWTNEKLFF. The CDR3 bases are TGTGCCAGCAGCTTAGGAGGAAGGGGGTGGACTAATGAAAAACTGTTTTTT.

This chain uses TRBV27 with TRBJ1-6, with D tentatively TRBD1 (5 bases). The CDR3 sequence is 15 residues long. Trimming shortened V by 3 bases and J by 1 base, and 7 bases separated the two germline ends. Germline V gene data show CDR1 as MNHEY and CDR2 as SMNVEV (reference sequence). CDR3 nucleotides: TGTGCCAGCAGTTTTAGGGGTTCCTATAATTCACCCCTCCACTTT. As protein: CASSFRGSYNSPLHF.

The chain carries TRBV12-3 or TRBV12-4 and TRBJ1-1; D not certain. This CDR3 has 13 residues. V was shortened by 3 bases and J by 5 bases, with 10 bases between the two germline ends. The CDR3 bases are TGTGCCAGCAGTTTCTCCGGGGATACTGAAGCTTTCTTT. Translated: CASSFSGDTEAFF.

The rearrangement uses TRBV3-1 (or the pseudogene TRBV3-2) and TRBJ2-7, with TRBD1 matching over 8 bases. Germline trimming cut 5 bases from V and 5 bases from J; bases unmatched to any gene: 8. This CDR3 region has 14 residues. Looked up from germline, CDR1 is LGHDT and CDR2 is YNNKEL (reference sequence). CDR3 sequence: CASSFRTGSNEQYF. The DNA of the CDR3 is TGTGCCAGCAGCTTTCGGACAGGGTCGAACGAGCAGTACTTC.

V gene TRBV5-1 combines with J gene TRBJ2-3; 9 positions match TRBD2. The CDR3 covers 17 residues. The V segment lost 0 bases and the J segment 0 bases; nucleotides outside the gene matches: 5. CDR1 and CDR2 (germline): SGHRS, YFSETQ. As DNA, the CDR3 is TGCGCCAGCAGCTTGGGGCCCCTAGCGGGGAGCACAGATACGCAGTATTTT. Protein sequence: CASSLGPLAGSTDTQYF. Supplemented by reference TRBV5-1 and TRBJ2-3, the full variable domain reads KAGVTQTPRYLIKTRGQQVTLSCSPISGHRSVSWYQQTPGQGLQFLFEYFSETQRNKGNFPGRFSGRQFSNSRSEMNVSTLELGDSALYLCASSLGPLAGSTDTQYFGPGTRLTVL.

The chain has TRBV18 and TRBJ2-7; 13 nucleotides match TRBD2. The CDR3 is 16 residues long. V shed 3 bases, J shed 2 bases, and the junction held 4 bases outside the gene matches. Looked up from germline, CDR1 is KGHSH and CDR2 is LQKENI. CDR3 DNA: TGTGCCAGCTCACCGTACACTAGCGGGAGGGCCTACGAGCAGTACTTC. Translation gives CASSPYTSGRAYEQYF.

The V gene is TRBV5-1, the J gene TRBJ2-1, with D maybe TRBD1 (6 bases). Trimming pared 4 bases from V and 8 bases from J, leaving 25 bases between. The CDR3 has 17 residues. Germline V CDR1 and CDR2: SGHRS, YFSETQ. The CDR3 sequence: CASSHGTILTVGDEQFF. CDR3 bases: TGCGCCAGCAGCCACGGGACAATCCTGACGGTGGGGGATGAGCAGTTCTTC.

The rearrangement uses TRBV5-1 and TRBJ1-2; 8 bases map to TRBD1. Trimming cost V 4 bases and J 8 bases; bases outside gene matches: 10. The CDR3 consists of 14 residues. The germline CDR1 and CDR2 sequences are SGHRS and YFSETQ. The CDR3, as DNA: TGCGCCAGCAGCCATACTACAGGGGGAGACGGCTACACCTTC. Its translation: CASSHTTGGDGYTF.

This chain links TRBV5-6 with TRBJ2-3; D not certain. The CDR3 has 14 amino acids. The V end lost 4 bases, the J end lost 0 bases, and 9 bases lay between the germline ends. Looked up from germline, CDR1 is SGHDT and CDR2 is YYEEEE. DNA of the CDR3: TGTGCCAGCAGCCCTCCGAGTAGCACAGATACGCAGTATTTT. It is translated as CASSPPSSTDTQYF.

The rearrangement uses TRBV6-5 and TRBJ2-2; the D gene is possibly TRBD1 (6 bases). V was shortened by 1 base and J by 0 bases, with 9 bases between the two germline ends. Germline lookup yields CDR1 MNHEY and CDR2 SVGAGI. The CDR3 sequence is 16 residues long. CDR3 residues: CASSYFGTPNTGELFF. CDR3 nucleotides: TGTGCCAGCAGTTACTTCGGGACACCGAACACCGGGGAGCTGTTTTTT.

The chain combines TRBV5-1 with TRBJ2-3; the D gene is possibly TRBD1 (5 bases). The CDR3 runs 16 residues. Germline V gene data show CDR1 as SGHRS and CDR2 as YFSETQ. Trimming cost V 4 bases and J 3 bases, with 18 bases left between them. DNA of the CDR3: TGCGCCAGCAGCACCTACAGGTTGGGGCGGACAGATACGCAGTATTTT. Protein sequence: CASSTYRLGRTDTQYF.

V and J are TRBV6-5 and TRBJ1-2; TRBD1 matches at 9 bases. The V gene's germline CDR1 is MNHEY and CDR2 SVGAGI. The J segment lost 4 bases and the V segment lost 4 bases, leaving 10 bases of the junction unmatched. The CDR3 contains 16 residues. CDR3 protein: CASSWGGDRAPYGYTF. The CDR3 DNA sequence: TGTGCCAGCAGTTGGGGGGGGGACAGGGCTCCCTATGGCTACACCTTC.

The V call is TRBV30, the J call TRBJ2-2; TRBD1 is a possible D gene (6 bases). Germline V gene sequence: CDR1 GTSNPN, CDR2 SVGIG (reference sequence). With 3 bases removed from V and 0 bases from J, the gap between germline ends came to 8 bases. The CDR3 length is 14 residues. The CDR3 coding sequence is TGTGCCTGGAGGGACAGTCCGAACACCGGGGAGCTGTTTTTT. Translated: CAWRDSPNTGELFF.

The gene calls are TRBV18 and TRBJ2-3; the match to TRBD2 covers 10 bases. This CDR3 contains 16 residues. In germline, CDR1 is KGHSH, CDR2 LQKENI. V shed 1 base and J 3 bases; nucleotides not matched to a gene: 4. Here the CDR3 reads CASSPLPSGRTDTQYF. The DNA for the CDR3 is TGTGCCAGCTCACCACTTCCTAGCGGGAGAACAGATACGCAGTATTTT.